This TCR beta chain was captured in a study of shared clonotypes between healthy human individuals. The method was immunoSEQ multiplex PCR; TCRdb's version includes in-frame clones alone and lacks a portion of them. Here the sample spans 100,000 or so clones, roughly 50% being singletons. As to this clone: A far more abundant clone sits one base away, making this likely a read error.

CDR3 size: 16 residues. The V and J ends lost 0 bases and 2 bases, in that order; junction bases with no gene match: 10. Germline V CDR1 and CDR2: GTSNPN, SVGIG (reference sequence). The sequence was collected from a woman in her thirties or forties in good health. Some clones in this sample may be carry-over from other donors' samples. Sequenced input: PBMCs. The chain links TRBV30 to TRBJ2-7; TRBD1 aligns across 7 bases. The DNA for the CDR3 is TGTGCCTGGAGTGTACTGAAGGGGCAGGGGGCCTACGAGCAGTACTTC. Its protein product is CAWSVLKGQGAYEQYF.